These 25 T cell receptor beta chains originate from one sample sequenced in a study of T-cell memory formation after mild COVID-19. MiXCR, run by TCRdb on the 5' RACE reads, gives a single entry per CDR3 protein. The sample includes about 130,000 distinct CDR3 sequences, approximately 15% seen only once; the top ten take 4.5% to 5.5%. Sequencing was performed on PBMCs or a T cell subset sorted from them (not recorded which). The receptor source for this set is a man younger than 30 who had mild COVID-19 (a few samples of this study predate the infection). Cell type and time point are not known.

DNA for the CDR3: TGTGCCAGCAGCCAAGGAGTAGCCCAGGAGACCCAGTACTTC. Protein sequence: CASSQGVAQETQYF. V is TRBV9 and J is TRBJ2-5; D unresolved. Trimming removed 4 bases at V and 5 bases at J, with 15 bases between. This CDR3 comprises 14 residues. Germline V gene lookup returns CDR1 SGDLS and CDR2 YYNGEE.

This clonotype was counted between two and nine times. The genes are TRBV6-6 and TRBJ1-2; the D is unclear. The germline gives CDR1 MNHNY, CDR2 SVGAGI (reference sequence). Trimming cost V 6 bases and J 4 bases, with 12 bases left between them. The CDR3 loop spans 13 amino acids. The CDR3 region is CASSDREIYGYTF. CDR3 in DNA: TGTGCCAGCAGCGACCGGGAGATCTATGGCTACACCTTC.

The chain couples TRBV7-2 to TRBJ2-3; no clear D gene. V shed 4 bases and J shed 7 bases, with 9 bases lying between them. Germline values: CDR1 SGHTA, CDR2 FQGNSA. This CDR3 region has 12 residues. The CDR3 reads CASSSTLHTQYF. CDR3 bases: TGTGCCAGCAGCTCCACTTTACATACGCAGTATTTT.

With respect to this clonotype: A much larger clonotype is one base distant, so this may be a read error. The V gene is TRBV7-9, the J gene TRBJ2-1, with unresolved D. The ends were cut back, 4 bases at V and 6 bases at J, with 7 bases in the middle. CDR1 is SEHNR, CDR2 FQNEAQ, per germline (reference sequence). CDR3 length equals 12 residues. CDR3 region: CASSWIGNEQFF. In DNA form, the CDR3 reads TGTGCCAGCAGCTGGATTGGCAATGAGCAGTTCTTC.

This clonotype was seen more than once but under ten times. V usage is TRBV11-2 and J usage is TRBJ2-1; TRBD2 might be the D (7 bases). V was clipped by 1 base and J by 6 bases, with 16 bases between them. Germline V gene lookup returns CDR1 SGHAT and CDR2 FQNNGV. CDR3 length equals 16 residues. CDR3 in DNA: TGTGCCAGCAGCTTAGGTCCGGGCGGGGGCGGCAATGAGCAGTTCTTC. It translates to CASSLGPGGGGNEQFF.

The chain has TRBV3-1 and TRBJ2-1; 7 nucleotides agree with TRBD1. Germline V CDR1 and CDR2: LGHDT, YNNKEL (reference sequence). The CDR3 sequence is 14 residues long. V trimming: 1 base; J trimming: 4 bases; junction bases outside the gene matches: 1. CDR3 sequence: CASSQAQGYNEQFF. The CDR3 nucleotides read TGTGCCAGCAGCCAAGCACAGGGGTACAATGAGCAGTTCTTC.

This clonotype was counted between two and nine times. The chain recombines TRBV30 with TRBJ2-5, with D hard to call. Germline assignment: CDR1 GTSNPN and CDR2 SVGIG (reference sequence). The CDR3 is 11 residues long. V was clipped by 4 bases and J by 5 bases, with 8 bases between them. For the CDR3, the DNA is TGTGCCTGGACCCCGGAGGAGACCCAGTACTTC. Residues: CAWTPEETQYF.

The rearrangement joins TRBV29-1 to TRBJ1-1; 9 positions agree with TRBD1. The CDR3 spans 13 residues. Germline values: CDR1 SQVTM, CDR2 ANQGSEA. Germline trimming cut 7 bases from V and 3 bases from J; bases unmatched to any gene: 6. The CDR3 region is CSARDRAYTEAFF. The CDR3 DNA is TGCAGCGCACGGGACAGGGCTTACACTGAAGCTTTCTTT. The full variable domain, rest sourced from reference TRBV29-1 and TRBJ1-1, is SAVISQKPSRDICQRGTSLTIQCQVDSQVTMMFWYRQQPGQSLTLIATANQGSEATYESGFVIDKFPISRPNLTFSTLTVSNMSPEDSSIYLCSARDRAYTEAFFGQGTRLTVV.

This clonotype is labeled as medium-sized. The rearrangement uses TRBV12-5 and TRBJ2-3; D ambiguous. The CDR3 totals 13 residues. Germline V gene lookup returns CDR1 LGHNT and CDR2 FRNRAP. Trimming took off 1 base at V and 2 bases at J, with 4 bases between the two ends. In DNA, the CDR3 is TGTGCTAGTGGTTTGGGGCCCACAGATACGCAGTATTTT. Translating it yields CASGLGPTDTQYF. The full variable domain, in which reference TRBV12-5 and TRBJ2-3 provide the parts outside the CDR3, is DARVTQTPRHKVTEMGQEVTMRCQPILGHNTVFWYRQTMMQGLELLAYFRNRAPLDDSGMPKDRFSAEMPDATLATLKIQPSEPRDSAVYFCASGLGPTDTQYFGPGTRLTVL.

This clonotype was seen only a few times. The chain has TRBV7-2 and TRBJ2-2, with unresolved D. CDR3 length: 14 amino acids. The germline V and J ends were trimmed by 4 bases and 7 bases, with 13 bases remaining between them. Germline lookup yields CDR1 SGHTA and CDR2 FQGNSA. In DNA form, the CDR3 reads TGTGCCAGCAGCTCCCAAGATTCCGTCGGGGAGCTGTTTTTT. Translating gives CASSSQDSVGELFF.

The J gene is TRBJ2-7, the V gene TRBV12-3 or TRBV12-4, with D perhaps TRBD2 (6 bases). The CDR3 extends over 12 amino acids. Trimming took 11 bases from V and 6 from J, leaving 17 bases between them. CDR3 DNA: TGTGCCGGTCCGGCGGGGAGCAGCGAGCAGTACGTC. This sequence encodes CAGPAGSSEQYV.

The table lists this clonotype with a few counts. The chain combines TRBV29-1 with TRBJ2-3; D is unclear. The germline V gene encodes CDR1 SQVTM and CDR2 ANQGSEA. The CDR3 totals 14 residues. The ends were cut back, 1 base at V and 1 base at J, with 9 bases in the middle. The CDR3 coding sequence is TGCAGCGTTGAAGCCCCGTCGGGCACAGATACGCAGTATTTT. Its protein is CSVEAPSGTDTQYF.

At least ten counts were recorded for this clonotype. The CDR3 coding sequence is TGTGCCATCTCACCGCCGGGGACTGTACGAGAGACCCAGTACTTC. Residues: CAISPPGTVRETQYF. V usage is TRBV19 and J usage is TRBJ2-5; D possibly corresponds to TRBD2 (6 bases). Trimming removed 10 bases at V and 4 bases at J, with 22 bases between. The CDR3 consists of 15 residues. CDR1 is LNHDA and CDR2 is SQIVND in the germline V gene (reference sequence).

The chain has TRBV3-1 and TRBJ2-6; D is uncertain. V was cut by 1 base and J by 0 bases, with 16 bases left in between. Germline V gene sequence: CDR1 LGHDT, CDR2 YNNKEL (reference sequence). The CDR3 is 19 amino acids. The CDR3 reads CASSQVIHVAASGANVLTF. Here the CDR3 DNA reads TGTGCCAGCAGCCAAGTTATCCATGTCGCTGCCTCTGGGGCCAACGTCCTGACTTTC. The whole variable domain, filled in from reference TRBV3-1 and TRBJ2-6, reads DTAVSQTPKYLVTQMGNDKSIKCEQNLGHDTMYWYKQDSKKFLKIMFSYNNKELIINETVPNRFSPKSPDKAHLNLHINSLELGDSAVYFCASSQVIHVAASGANVLTFGAGSRLTVL.

This clonotype showed up just a few times. The chain joins TRBV12-3 or TRBV12-4 to TRBJ2-2; 8 bases fit TRBD1. The CDR3 runs to 14 residues. V gave up 4 bases and J gave up 7 bases; unmatched junction bases: 5. In DNA, the CDR3 is TGTGCCAGCAGTTGGACAGGGAAGGGCGGGGAGCTGTTTTTT. This encodes CASSWTGKGGELFF.

This chain links TRBV5-6 with TRBJ2-1; D remains unclear. CDR1 SGHDT and CDR2 YYEEEE come from the germline V gene. There are 15 residues in the CDR3. The V end lost 1 base, the J end lost 3 bases, and 11 bases lay between the germline ends. In DNA, the CDR3 is TGTGCCAGCAGCTTGCGGCTCCTAGGCTACAATGAGCAGTTCTTC. Encoded protein: CASSLRLLGYNEQFF.

The sample holds many counts of this clonotype. The chain links TRBV10-2 to TRBJ2-3; 8 nucleotides line up with TRBD2. CDR3 length: 14 residues. The germline gives CDR1 WSHSY, CDR2 SAAADI. The J segment lost 2 bases and the V segment lost 9 bases, leaving 7 bases of the junction unmatched. The CDR3 region has the DNA TGCGCCAGTAAAGAGCGGGGGAACACAGATACGCAGTATTTT. Translated: CASKERGNTDTQYF.

The V gene is TRBV20-1, the J gene TRBJ2-2, with a tentative D call TRBD1 (6 bases). The CDR3 extends over 14 amino acids. The V gene lost 4 bases and the J gene lost 1 base, with 10 bases spanning the gap. CDR1 and CDR2 (germline): DFQATT, SNEGSKA (reference sequence). CDR3 in amino acids: CSATRQVNTGELFF. DNA for the CDR3: TGCAGTGCTACAAGACAGGTGAACACCGGGGAGCTGTTTTTT.

The rearrangement links TRBV7-8 to TRBJ1-1, with 7 positions matching TRBD1. The CDR3 is made up of 14 amino acids. The junction had 3 bases not matched to a gene; V was cut back by 5 bases and J by 0 bases. Germline CDR1 reads SGHVS; CDR2 reads FQNEAQ. The chain's CDR3 is CASSPTGVNTEAFF. CDR3 DNA sequence: TGTGCCAGCAGCCCTACAGGGGTGAACACTGAAGCTTTCTTT.

The table lists this clonotype with a few counts. The rearrangement uses TRBV5-6 and TRBJ2-7; tentatively, D is TRBD1 (6 bases). This CDR3 contains 12 residues. Trimming took 4 bases from V and 6 from J, leaving 11 bases between them. The V gene's germline CDR1 is SGHDT and CDR2 YYEEEE. CDR3 sequence reads: CASSRTGREQYV. CDR3 coding DNA: TGTGCCAGCAGCCGTACAGGGCGCGAGCAGTACGTC.

This clonotype was seen at least ten times. This chain joins TRBV11-2 and TRBJ2-5; D gene unclear. CDR3 length equals 13 residues. With 5 bases removed from V and 4 bases from J, the gap between germline ends came to 11 bases. Germline V gene lookup returns CDR1 SGHAT and CDR2 FQNNGV. In nucleotides, the CDR3 is TGTGCCAGCAGCCCAAACCAACTAGAGACCCAGTACTTC. Its translation is CASSPNQLETQYF.

The gene calls are TRBV4-1 and TRBJ2-5, with D perhaps TRBD2 (6 bases). CDR3 length: 15 amino acids. Trimming pared 4 bases from V and 2 bases from J, leaving 14 bases between. Germline loops: CDR1 MGHRA, CDR2 YSYEKL. This CDR3 reads CASSPPVGGQETQYF. CDR3 nucleotide sequence: TGCGCCAGCAGCCCCCCGGTGGGGGGTCAAGAGACCCAGTACTTC.

The rearrangement links TRBV12-3 or TRBV12-4 to TRBJ2-1; possibly TRBD1 for D (7 bases). This CDR3 comprises 16 residues. V was pared by 8 bases and J by 2 bases, with 19 bases between. The CDR3 reads CASAPPRGETYNEQFF. CDR3 bases: TGTGCCAGCGCCCCGCCCAGGGGGGAGACCTACAATGAGCAGTTCTTC.

Only a few counts were recorded for this clonotype. This chain connects TRBV11-2 to TRBJ2-1; D gene unclear. V lost 2 bases and J lost 0, with 11 bases in between. CDR1 SGHAT and CDR2 FQNNGV come from the germline V gene. The CDR3 runs 16 residues. The CDR3 here is CASSLRVSNSYNEQFF. The CDR3 nucleotides read TGTGCCAGCAGCTTACGGGTGAGTAACTCCTACAATGAGCAGTTCTTC.

The chain couples TRBV7-2 to TRBJ2-3, with D tentatively TRBD2 (6 bases). Germline CDR1 reads SGHTA; CDR2 reads FQGNSA. The length of the CDR3 is 14 residues. The ends were cut back, 1 base at V and 7 bases at J, with 12 bases in the middle. As DNA, the CDR3 is TGTGCCAGCAGCTTAGGAGGAAGCGGGCATACGCAGTATTTT. This translates into CASSLGGSGHTQYF. Drawing the rest from reference TRBV7-2 and TRBJ2-3, the complete variable domain is GAGVSQSPSNKVTEKGKDVELRCDPISGHTALYWYRQSLGQGLEFLIYFQGNSAPDKSGLPSDRFSAERTGGSVSTLTIQRTQQEDSAVYLCASSLGGSGHTQYFGPGTRLTVL.